Shown below are 8 T cell receptor beta chains from a single sample sequenced in a study of blood T cell repertoires in COVID-19. Measured with immunoSEQ multiplex PCR; TCRdb has only the in-frame clones, and not every one. Among about 380,000 clones listed, almost 90% were seen once. The material sequenced was peripheral blood. These receptors all come from a man aged 18 to 30 with active or convalescent COVID-19.

The CDR3 DNA reads TGTGCCAGCAGCTTAGGTCGGGGGACGAACACTGAAGCTTTCTTT. Its translation is CASSLGRGTNTEAFF. The V and J genes are TRBV7-9 and TRBJ1-1; TRBD1 is a possible D gene (5 bases). This CDR3 region has 15 residues. The V gene's germline CDR1 is SEHNR and CDR2 FQNEAQ (reference sequence). The ends were cut back, 1 base at V and 1 base at J, with 10 bases in the middle.

The V and J genes are TRBV21-1 and TRBJ1-6; the table's D call TRBD1 went unverified against the DNA. TRBV21-1 is a recognized pseudogene. This CDR3 region has 19 residues. DNA for the CDR3: TGTGCCAGCAGCAAAGGTATCCCCCAGGGCCCGTCGTATAATTCACCCCTCCACTTT. This encodes CASSKGIPQGPSYNSPLHF.

V usage is TRBV7-2 and J usage is TRBJ2-7, with TRBD2 as a possible D gene (6 bases). The CDR3 has 15 residues. The germline gives CDR1 SGHTA, CDR2 FQGNSA. Deletions cut 5 bases from V and 7 bases from J, with 21 bases between. CDR3 sequence (DNA): TGTGCCAGCAGCCGTCCCGGGACTCGTTCGGATGAGCAGTACTTC. Its translation: CASSRPGTRSDEQYF.

The CDR3 here is CASSPGITDTQYF. As DNA, the CDR3 is TGTGCCAGCAGCCCCGGGATCACAGATACGCAGTATTTT. The chain joins TRBV4-2 to TRBJ2-3; possibly TRBD2 for D (5 bases). This CDR3 is built from 13 residues. The V end lost 4 bases, the J end lost 2 bases, and 7 bases lay between the germline ends. The germline gives CDR1 LGHNA, CDR2 YNFKEQ.

The J gene is TRBJ1-1, the V gene TRBV7-9, with a weak D call TRBD1 (6 bases). The V end was cut by 5 bases, the J end by 6 bases, with 19 bases between. The V gene's germline CDR1 is SEHNR and CDR2 FQNEAQ (reference sequence). The CDR3 consists of 15 residues. As DNA, the CDR3 is TGTGCCAGCAGCGTCACCGGGACACCCGAACCTGAAGCTTTCTTT. Translating it yields CASSVTGTPEPEAFF.

This clone showed up just a few times. This chain uses TRBV5-5 with TRBJ1-5; tentative D call: TRBD1 (6 bases). In germline, CDR1 is SGHKS, CDR2 YYEKEE (reference sequence). This CDR3 is built from 15 residues. V lost 4 bases, J lost 0 bases, and 11 bases lay in between. The CDR3 DNA reads TGTGCCAGCAGCCGGACAGCTGTTAGCAATCAGCCCCAGCATTTT. Protein product: CASSRTAVSNQPQHF.

The CDR3 sequence: CATSRETHTSYEQYF. CDR3 nucleotide sequence: TGTGCCACCAGCAGGGAGACCCATACCTCCTACGAGCAGTACTTC. The chain is built from TRBV15 and TRBJ2-7; D remains ambiguous. The CDR3 is made up of 15 amino acids. Trimming shortened V by 3 bases and J by 0 bases, and 12 bases separated the two germline ends. Germline assignment: CDR1 LNHNV and CDR2 YYDKDF (reference sequence).

This clone has a single count. The chain carries TRBV29-1 and TRBJ1-2, with TRBD1 identical over 8 bases. This CDR3 contains 13 residues. V lost 4 bases to trimming and J lost 8 bases; unmatched junction nucleotides: 9. Germline-derived CDR1 and CDR2 are SQVTM and ANQGSEA. The CDR3 DNA is TGCAGCGTTGGTGCGGACAGGGTGGGAGGCTACACCTTC. Translating it yields CSVGADRVGGYTF.